This T cell receptor (beta chain) was recorded in a study of human T cells and chemical hapten exposure. The table lists this clonotype with a few counts. Indicated time point: pre-sensitization, week 0. As to treatment: therapeutic diphenylcyclopropenone sensitization with weekly scalp DPC. One entry per CDR3 protein results from TCRdb running MiXCR on the RACE reads. The sample carries roughly 38,000 distinct CDR3 sequences, approximately 7.6% recorded once. Trimming removed 3 bases at V and 6 bases at J, with 20 bases between. This CDR3 has 16 amino acids. CDR1 is SGHRS and CDR2 is YFSETQ in the germline V gene.

The sequencing here drew on whole blood, taken in connection with sensitization to the hapten diphenylcyclopropenone (DPC). The chain employs TRBV5-1 and TRBJ2-3; TRBD2 is a possible D gene (6 bases). This receptor was identified in a woman between 45 and 65 years old with alopecia areata. Some clones in this sample may be carry-over from other donors' samples. The CDR3 DNA follows: TGCGCCAGCAGCTCGGGACTCGGCATCAGAGGGGATACGCAGTATTTT. Protein sequence: CASSSGLGIRGDTQYF.